The sample holds a few counts of the clone carrying this T cell receptor beta chain. The data belong to a study of brain T cells in children with intractable seizures. Time point reported: blood from clinic visit 5 months post-surgery; TSC patient then seizure free. Surgery cases with the highest brain T cell transcript signatures were chosen for sequencing. This table comes from immunoSEQ multiplex PCR, and its TCRdb copy is limited to in-frame clones, with some not included. There are a few hundred thousand clones in the sample; about 93% occur only once, and 4.5% to 7% lies in the top ten. V dropped 10 bases and J dropped 8 bases, with 3 bases sitting between them. Per the germline V gene, CDR1 is SGHDN and CDR2 is FVKESK. The CDR3 is 9 residues long.

V usage is TRBV14 and J usage is TRBJ1-6; D is uncertain. Sequences were derived from peripheral blood, sampled about 5 months after surgery. This receptor was identified in a boy younger than two with tuberous sclerosis and intractable seizures. CDR3 region: CATDSPLHF. DNA of the CDR3: TGTGCCACGGATTCACCCCTCCACTTT.